This entry lists 20 T cell receptor beta chains sequenced from one sample in a study of blood T cell repertoires in COVID-19. Method: immunoSEQ multiplex PCR; TCRdb's copy keeps in-frame clones and lacks some. The data contain under 200,000 clones, roughly 85% of them singletons. Material: peripheral blood. These receptor sequences come from a man in his sixties with acute or convalescent COVID-19.

The count of this clone is one. This chain uses TRBV25-1 with TRBJ1-6; D not certain. CDR3 length: 13 residues. Germline V gene data show CDR1 as MGHDK and CDR2 as SYGVNS. The CDR3 DNA is TGTGCGACCGCAGTGGGCTCCAATTCACCCCTCCACTTT. Protein product: CATAVGSNSPLHF.

The chain joins TRBV5-4 to TRBJ2-2; 7 nucleotides match TRBD2. Trimming cost V 4 bases and J 6 bases; bases outside gene matches: 6. CDR3 length: 14 residues. Germline loops: CDR1 SGHNT, CDR2 YYREEE (reference sequence). CDR3 sequence: CASSVPTSSGELFF. The DNA of the CDR3 is TGTGCCAGCAGCGTCCCGACTAGCTCCGGGGAGCTGTTTTTT.

The V and J genes are TRBV20-1 and TRBJ2-3, with 10 bases matching TRBD2. The CDR3 runs to 14 residues. Trimming took 3 bases from V and 3 from J; bases not matched to a gene: 3. Per germline, CDR1 DFQATT and CDR2 SNEGSKA (reference sequence). The CDR3 loop is CSASILAGTDTQYF. The CDR3 nucleotides are TGCAGTGCTAGTATACTAGCGGGAACAGATACGCAGTATTTT.

This chain links TRBV9 with TRBJ2-2; D possibly corresponds to TRBD2 (6 bases). V lost 0 bases and J 3 bases, leaving 15 bases between the germline ends. CDR3 length equals 17 residues. CDR1 is SGDLS and CDR2 is YYNGEE in the germline V gene. The CDR3 protein is CASSVAPGSMYTGELFF. CDR3 coding DNA: TGTGCCAGCAGCGTAGCTCCCGGGAGCATGTACACCGGGGAGCTGTTTTTT.

There are a few counts of this clone. This sequence joins TRBV2 and TRBJ2-3, with 7 positions matching TRBD2. CDR1 SNHLY and CDR2 FYNNEI come from the germline V gene. The length of the CDR3 is 12 residues. Trimming cost V 8 bases and J 4 bases; bases outside gene matches: 3. CDR3 sequence (DNA): TGTGCCAGCTGCCGGGGGGCAGATACGCAGTATTTT. Translation gives CASCRGADTQYF.

The chain has TRBV7-9 and TRBJ1-3; D unresolved. Germline assignment: CDR1 SEHNR and CDR2 FQNEAQ (reference sequence). This CDR3 comprises 12 residues. V lost 4 bases to trimming and J lost 6 bases, with 7 bases between them. CDR3 sequence: CASSYNLNTIYF. Written as DNA, the CDR3 is TGTGCCAGCAGCTACAATTTAAACACCATATATTTT.

The gene calls are TRBV19 and TRBJ2-7; TRBD1 might be the D (6 bases). The germline V and J ends were trimmed by 6 bases and 2 bases, with 8 bases remaining between them. CDR1 LNHDA and CDR2 SQIVND come from the germline V gene (reference sequence). This CDR3 has 12 residues. The CDR3 here is CASRGHAYEQYF. CDR3 bases: TGTGCCAGTAGGGGACATGCCTACGAGCAGTACTTC.

This clone was picked up one time. The V and J genes are TRBV28 and TRBJ1-2; D might be TRBD1 (6 bases). CDR3 size: 13 residues. Per the germline V gene, CDR1 is MDHEN and CDR2 is SYDVKM. V gave up 3 bases and J gave up 3 bases, with 8 bases separating them. CDR3 DNA sequence: TGTGCCAGCAGTTTCTCAGGGGACTATGGCTACACCTTC. Protein: CASSFSGDYGYTF.

The V call is TRBV2, the J call TRBJ2-3, with a possible D match to TRBD1 (6 bases). Germline-derived CDR1 and CDR2 are SNHLY and FYNNEI. This CDR3 region has 16 residues. Trimming cost V 2 bases and J 0 bases, with 12 bases left between them. The CDR3, as DNA: TGTGCCAGCAGTGAAAAGGGGGTGGGTAGCACAGATACGCAGTATTTT. This gives the protein CASSEKGVGSTDTQYF. Full variable domain (missing parts from reference TRBV2 and TRBJ2-3): EPEVTQTPSHQVTQMGQEVILRCVPISNHLYFYWYRQILGQKVEFLVSFYNNEISEKSEIFDDQFSVERPDGSNFTLKIRSTKLEDSAMYFCASSEKGVGSTDTQYFGPGTRLTVL.

V usage is TRBV4-1 and J usage is TRBJ2-2; 13 bases are shared with TRBD2. Germline loops: CDR1 MGHRA, CDR2 YSYEKL. V lost 1 base, J lost 4 bases, and 6 bases stayed unmatched. The CDR3 length is 18 residues. The CDR3 protein is CASSQAGLAGVGTGELFF. CDR3 nucleotide sequence: TGCGCCAGCAGCCAAGCTGGACTAGCGGGAGTCGGCACCGGGGAGCTGTTTTTT.

The rearrangement links TRBV6-1 to TRBJ1-5, with 7 bases aligning to TRBD1. Per germline, CDR1 MNHNS and CDR2 SASEGT. Trimming at V came to 5 bases and at J to 0 bases, leaving 7 bases not matched to a gene. This CDR3 contains 16 residues. The CDR3 DNA reads TGTGCCAGCAGTAAAGGGACAGTAAATAGCAATCAGCCCCAGCATTTT. Amino acids: CASSKGTVNSNQPQHF.

V is TRBV19 and J is TRBJ1-2, with 8 bases aligning to TRBD1. J was trimmed by 7 bases and V by 4 bases; bases with no gene match: 8. This CDR3 contains 14 residues. CDR1 and CDR2 (germline): LNHDA, SQIVND (reference sequence). The CDR3 nucleotides are TGTGCCAGTAGTACCTTGGACAGGGAGGTTGGCTACACCTTC. Amino acid sequence: CASSTLDREVGYTF.

V is TRBV28 and J is TRBJ1-3, with D hard to call. Trimming cost V 7 bases and J 0 bases, with 4 bases left between them. CDR3 length: 12 amino acids. Looked up from germline, CDR1 is MDHEN and CDR2 is SYDVKM. CDR3 bases: TGTGCCAGCACAGTCTCTGGAAACACCATATATTTT. Encoded protein: CASTVSGNTIYF.

The chain recombines TRBV4-1 with TRBJ2-4; TRBD1 aligns across 10 bases. CDR3 length: 18 residues. The trim removed 7 bases at V and 1 base at J, leaving 13 bases unmatched. The germline V gene has CDR1 MGHRA and CDR2 YSYEKL. The chain's CDR3 is CASTRAYGDRGAKNIQYF. Written as DNA, the CDR3 is TGCGCCAGCACCCGAGCCTATGGGGACAGGGGTGCCAAAAACATTCAGTACTTC.

This rearrangement joins TRBV4-2 to TRBJ2-5, with TRBD1 matching over 7 bases. Germline V lookup: CDR1 LGHNA, CDR2 YNFKEQ. V trimming: 4 bases; J trimming: 5 bases; junction bases outside the gene matches: 10. The CDR3 has 15 amino acids. The CDR3 protein is CASSPRDRVGETQYF. CDR3 coding DNA: TGTGCCAGCAGCCCCCGCGACAGGGTAGGGGAGACCCAGTACTTC.

V is TRBV11-2 and J is TRBJ2-3; TRBD2 might be the D (5 bases). The V gene lost 4 bases and the J gene lost 5 bases, with 16 bases spanning the gap. This CDR3 contains 15 residues. CDR1 is SGHAT and CDR2 is FQNNGV in the germline V gene. The CDR3: CASSSSPQVVDTQYF. DNA of the CDR3: TGTGCCAGCAGCTCTAGCCCCCAGGTTGTAGATACGCAGTATTTT.

The chain carries TRBV2 and TRBJ1-4, with D possibly TRBD1 on 6 matching bases. CDR3 length: 14 amino acids. Germline V lookup: CDR1 SNHLY, CDR2 FYNNEI. Trimming shortened V by 3 bases and J by 8 bases, and 13 bases separated the two germline ends. CDR3 DNA sequence: TGTGCCAGCAGTGATATCAGGGGTGGGGAAAAACTGTTTTTT. Residues: CASSDIRGGEKLFF.

J is TRBJ2-5 and V is TRBV28; D perhaps matches TRBD1 (6 bases). The CDR3 is 15 amino acids. CDR1 MDHEN and CDR2 SYDVKM come from the germline V gene. Trimming removed 4 bases at V and 3 bases at J, with 15 bases between. The DNA for the CDR3 is TGTGCCAGCAGTTCTACCCCGGGACAAAAAGAGACCCAGTACTTC. This encodes CASSSTPGQKETQYF.

The chain is built from TRBV6-4 and TRBJ1-4, with D unresolved. Germline V gene sequence: CDR1 MRHNA, CDR2 SNTAGT. V lost 10 bases to trimming and J lost 5 bases, with 11 bases between them. This CDR3 has 12 residues. CDR3 bases: TGTGCCACCGGGTACGTAAATGAAAAACTGTTTTTT. It codes for CATGYVNEKLFF.

CDR3 bases: TGTGCCAGCAGCCGATCAGGACAGGGGGGCAATGAGCAGTTCTTC. This sequence encodes CASSRSGQGGNEQFF. The chain combines TRBV7-3 with TRBJ2-1; the match to TRBD1 covers 10 bases. Looked up from germline, CDR1 is SGHTA and CDR2 is FQGTGA. J gave up 6 bases and V 5 bases, and 7 bases lay outside the gene matches. This CDR3 contains 15 residues. Filled out from reference TRBV7-3 and TRBJ2-1, the complete variable domain reads GAGVSQTPSNKVTEKGKYVELRCDPISGHTALYWYRQSLGQGPEFLIYFQGTGAADDSGLPNDRFFAVRPEGSVSTLKIQRTERGDSAVYLCASSRSGQGGNEQFFGPGTRLTVL.